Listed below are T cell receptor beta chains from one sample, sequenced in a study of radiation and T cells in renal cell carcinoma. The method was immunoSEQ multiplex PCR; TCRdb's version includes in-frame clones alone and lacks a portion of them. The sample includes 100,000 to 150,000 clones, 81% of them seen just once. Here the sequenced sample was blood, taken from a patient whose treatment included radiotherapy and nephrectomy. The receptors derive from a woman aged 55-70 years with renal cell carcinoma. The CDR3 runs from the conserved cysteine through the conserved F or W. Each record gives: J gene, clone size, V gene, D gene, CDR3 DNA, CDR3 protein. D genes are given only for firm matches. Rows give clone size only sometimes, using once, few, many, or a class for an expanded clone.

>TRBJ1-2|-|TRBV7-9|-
TGTGCCAGCAGTTGGATCTCGGGGGAGGGCTACACCTTC
CASSWISGEGYTF
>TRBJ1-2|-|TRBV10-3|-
TGTGCCACCGCCGGACAGAGGAACAACTATGGCTACACCTTC
CATAGQRNNYGYTF
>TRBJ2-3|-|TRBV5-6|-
TGTGCCAGCACCTCCCGCCGGGCACACACAGATACGCAGTATTTT
CASTSRRAHTDTQYF
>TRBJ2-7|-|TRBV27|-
TGTGCCAGCAGTTTGAGCAGGTCCTCCTCCTACGAGCAGTACTTC
CASSLSRSSSYEQYF
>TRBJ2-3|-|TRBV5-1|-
TGCGCCAGCAGCTTGGAGTGGGGGAGCACAGATACGCAGTATTTT
CASSLEWGSTDTQYF
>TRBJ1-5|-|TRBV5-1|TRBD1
TGCGCCAGCAGCTTGCTCGCCCAGGGACAGGGGGATCAGCCCCAGCATTTT
CASSLLAQGQGDQPQHF
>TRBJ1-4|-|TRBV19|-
TGTGCCAGTAGTTCACGGGACGGCGGGGGGGAAAAACTGTTTTTT
CASSSRDGGGEKLFF
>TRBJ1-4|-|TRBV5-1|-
TGCGCCAGCAGCTTGGTACAGGGTCCAAATGAAAAACTGTTTTTT
CASSLVQGPNEKLFF
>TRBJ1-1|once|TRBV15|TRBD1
TGTGCCACCGCGCTGGGACAGGGGGGGATCACTGAAGCTTTCTTT
CATALGQGGITEAFF
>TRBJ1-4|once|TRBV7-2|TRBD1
TGTGCCAGCAGCTCCCAGTCGGGGACAGATGAAAAACTGTTTTTT
CASSSQSGTDEKLFF
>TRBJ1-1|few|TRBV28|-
TGTGCCAGCACCGGGGGAACTGAAGCTTTCTTT
CASTGGTEAFF
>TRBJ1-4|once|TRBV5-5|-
TGTGCCAGCAGCTTGGATCCGCTTATTCATGAAAAACTGTTTTTT
CASSLDPLIHEKLFF
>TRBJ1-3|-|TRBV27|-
TGTGCCAGCAGTTTAAGCGGGGCCTCTTCTGGAAACACCATATATTTT
CASSLSGASSGNTIYF
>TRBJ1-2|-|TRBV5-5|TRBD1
TGTGCCAGCAGCCTCCGACAGGGTGGCTATGGCTACACCTTC
CASSLRQGGYGYTF
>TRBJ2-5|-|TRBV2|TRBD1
TGTGCCAGCAGTACCGGGACAGGGGCGGGAGAGACCCAGTACTTC
CASSTGTGAGETQYF
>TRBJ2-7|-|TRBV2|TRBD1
TGTGCCAGCAGGACCTACAGGGGAAGCTACGAGCAGTACTTC
CASRTYRGSYEQYF
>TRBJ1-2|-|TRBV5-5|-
TGTGCCAGCAGCTTTGACAGGTCCTATGGCTACACCTTC
CASSFDRSYGYTF
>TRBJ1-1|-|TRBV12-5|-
TGTGCTAGTGGCTCTCCGCCCGGGGATGAAGCTTTCTTT
CASGSPPGDEAFF
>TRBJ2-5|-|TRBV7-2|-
TGTGCCAGCAGCGTCAACCAGGGAAATGGAGAGACCCAGTACTTC
CASSVNQGNGETQYF
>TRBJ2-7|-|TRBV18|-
TGTGCCAGCTCACCACCGGTAGGGGCCGGGAACGAGCAGTACTTC
CASSPPVGAGNEQYF
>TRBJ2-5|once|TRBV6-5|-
TGTGCCAGCAGTCGGACAGATCAAGAGACCCAGTACTTC
CASSRTDQETQYF
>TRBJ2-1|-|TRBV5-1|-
TGCGCCAGCAGCCAGGAGGGCGCGGTAGATGAGCAGTTCTTC
CASSQEGAVDEQFF
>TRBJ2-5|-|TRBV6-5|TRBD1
TGTGCCAGTAGGGGGCTCCAAGAGACCCAGTACTTC
CASRGLQETQYF
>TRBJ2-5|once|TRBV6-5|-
TGTGCCAGCAGTACAGGGAAGGAGACCCAGTACTTC
CASSTGKETQYF
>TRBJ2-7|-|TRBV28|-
TGTGCCATCTTCGGGCAGGGTTTCGGCGAGCAGTACTTC
CAIFGQGFGEQYF
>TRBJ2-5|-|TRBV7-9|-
TGTGCCAGCAGCTTAGGTGACTTTACGACACTAGTTCAAGAGACCCAGTACTTC
CASSLGDFTTLVQETQYF
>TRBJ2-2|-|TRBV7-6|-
TGTGCCAGCAGCTTAGCCTCGGGGGAGCTGTTTTTT
CASSLASGELFF
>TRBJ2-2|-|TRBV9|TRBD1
TGTGCCAGCAGCGCCCCGGGACAGGGTGTTCGGACCGGGGAGCTGTTTTTT
CASSAPGQGVRTGELFF
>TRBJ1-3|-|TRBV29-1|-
TGCAGCGTTGCACCTTCGTGGACACTGGGAAACACCATATATTTT
CSVAPSWTLGNTIYF
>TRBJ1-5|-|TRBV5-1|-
TGCGCCAGCAGCTTGGGCCCCCGGCAGCCCCAGCATTTT
CASSLGPRQPQHF
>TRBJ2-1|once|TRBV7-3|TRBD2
TGTGCCAGCAGCCCGACTAGTGGCGGGGGTAGCTCCTACAATGAGCAGTTCTTC
CASSPTSGGGSSYNEQFF
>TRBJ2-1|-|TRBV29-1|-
TGCAGCGCCGACCCCAGCCGTAGGTCCTACAATGAGCAGTTCTTC
CSADPSRRSYNEQFF
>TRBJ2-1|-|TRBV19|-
TGTGCCAGTAGTATTGTCGCTGGCGGAGACAATGAGCAGTTCTTC
CASSIVAGGDNEQFF
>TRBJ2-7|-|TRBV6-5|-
TGTGCCAGCAGGGAGGGACGGATACCCCCCTACGAGCAGTACTTC
CASREGRIPPYEQYF
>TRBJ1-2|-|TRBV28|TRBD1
TGTGCCAGCAGTTTGGGACAGGGGAACTATGGCTACACCTTC
CASSLGQGNYGYTF
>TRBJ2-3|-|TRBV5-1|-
TGCGCCAGCAGCTTGGGTAGAGATACGCAGTATTTT
CASSLGRDTQYF
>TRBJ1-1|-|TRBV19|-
TGTGCCAGTAGTATGAAGAACATGAACACTGAAGCTTTCTTT
CASSMKNMNTEAFF
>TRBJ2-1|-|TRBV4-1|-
TGCGCCAGCAGCCAAGATCGAGGGCTCCCTACTACCAATGAGCAGTTCTTC
CASSQDRGLPTTNEQFF
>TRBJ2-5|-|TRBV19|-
TGTGCCAGTAGTAACCAAGAGACCCAGTACTTC
CASSNQETQYF
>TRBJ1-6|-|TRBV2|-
TGTGCCAGCAGTGATGGGGGATATTCACCCCTCCACTTT
CASSDGGYSPLHF
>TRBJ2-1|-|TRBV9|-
TGTGCCAGCAGCGTAGCTCCGCTTAGCGAGGACTACAATGAGCAGTTCTTC
CASSVAPLSEDYNEQFF
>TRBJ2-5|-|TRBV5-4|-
TGTGCCAGCAGCTTGGGGGCGGGGAGAGAGACCCAGTACTTC
CASSLGAGRETQYF
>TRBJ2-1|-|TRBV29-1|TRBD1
TGCAGCGTTGATTGGCAGGGGGCCGGTGAGCAGTTCTTC
CSVDWQGAGEQFF
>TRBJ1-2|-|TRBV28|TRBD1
TGTGCCACCCCTGACGAGGCCCAGGGACAGGGCTACTATGGCTACACCTTC
CATPDEAQGQGYYGYTF